This section outlines one TCR beta chain sequence together with its context. These data come from a study of blood T cell repertoires in COVID-19. CDR3 size: 15 residues. Germline V gene data show CDR1 as KGHDR and CDR2 as SFDVKD. The trim removed 6 bases at V and 5 bases at J, leaving 6 bases unmatched. The assay was immunoSEQ multiplex PCR, and TCRdb's table has in-frame clones only and misses some. The data hold about 280,000 clones, with 80% to 90% observed a single time. Sequences were obtained from peripheral blood. The gene calls are TRBV24-1 and TRBJ2-3; 11 bases map to TRBD2. The sequence came from a young woman with active or convalescent COVID-19. CDR3: CATSNSGGAGDTQYF. The DNA for the CDR3 is TGTGCCACCAGTAATAGCGGGGGGGCCGGAGATACGCAGTATTTT.